The clone carrying this T cell receptor (beta chain) was detected ten times or more. Authors' analysis steps: Nucleated cell counts were estimated from reference gene primer amplification. Assay used: immunoSEQ multiplex PCR; TCRdb lists only in-frame clones, some missing. V and J calls and clone size are copied from that table; D and trimming were computed from the DNA. The sample carries approximately 220,000 clones, about 80% recorded once. These data belong to a study of blood T cell repertoires in COVID-19. Cohort assignment relied on participant-reported clinical history. CDR1 ENHRY and CDR2 SYGVKD come from the germline V gene. V dropped 0 bases and J dropped 2 bases, with 20 bases sitting between them. CDR3 length equals 18 residues.

Sequencing used PBMCs or T cells enriched from blood (not recorded which). The V call is TRBV10-3, the J call TRBJ2-7; D possibly corresponds to TRBD2 (7 bases). This TCR was recovered from a woman in her thirties or forties who had been exposed to COVID-19. Here the CDR3 reads CAISESAVREGGTYEQYF. The CDR3 nucleotides are TGTGCCATCAGTGAGTCGGCAGTTAGAGAGGGGGGGACCTACGAGCAGTACTTC.